This TCR beta chain derives from a study of blood T cell repertoires in COVID-19. Looking at the study overall: Sites in the United States, Italy and Spain provided acute and convalescent COVID-19 samples.

In the authors' workflow: Reference gene primers were amplified, and this amplification served to estimate nucleated cell counts. The method was immunoSEQ multiplex PCR; TCRdb's version includes in-frame clones alone and lacks a portion of them. The V and J calls and clone size were taken over from that table, and D and trimming were inferred from the DNA. The sample contains roughly 200,000 clones, around 86% of which appear only once. The material sequenced was peripheral blood. The TCR comes from a man aged 40-50 years with acute or convalescent COVID-19.

Here the CDR3 DNA reads TGTGCCAGTAGTATCACCGCGGGGAGGGTAAAACGGGACAATGAGCAGTTCTTC. As protein: CASSITAGRVKRDNEQFF. This rearrangement joins TRBV19 to TRBJ2-1, with 7 positions matching TRBD2. The CDR3 is 18 residues long. Unmatched junction bases numbered 16, after V lost 3 bases and J lost 5 bases. Germline V gene lookup returns CDR1 LNHDA and CDR2 SQIVND (reference sequence).